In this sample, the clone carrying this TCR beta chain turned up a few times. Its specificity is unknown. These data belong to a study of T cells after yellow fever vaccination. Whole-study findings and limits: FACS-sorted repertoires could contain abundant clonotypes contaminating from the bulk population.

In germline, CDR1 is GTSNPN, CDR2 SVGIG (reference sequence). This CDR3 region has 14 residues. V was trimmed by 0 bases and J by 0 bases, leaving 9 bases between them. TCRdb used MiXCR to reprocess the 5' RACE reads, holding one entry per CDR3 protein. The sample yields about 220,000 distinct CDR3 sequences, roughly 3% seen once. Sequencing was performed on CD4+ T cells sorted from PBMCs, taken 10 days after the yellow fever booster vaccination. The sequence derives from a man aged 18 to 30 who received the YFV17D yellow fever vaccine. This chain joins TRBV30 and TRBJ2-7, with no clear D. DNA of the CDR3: TGTGCCTGGAGTGTCGGCGGAAACTCCTACGAGCAGTACTTC. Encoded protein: CAWSVGGNSYEQYF.